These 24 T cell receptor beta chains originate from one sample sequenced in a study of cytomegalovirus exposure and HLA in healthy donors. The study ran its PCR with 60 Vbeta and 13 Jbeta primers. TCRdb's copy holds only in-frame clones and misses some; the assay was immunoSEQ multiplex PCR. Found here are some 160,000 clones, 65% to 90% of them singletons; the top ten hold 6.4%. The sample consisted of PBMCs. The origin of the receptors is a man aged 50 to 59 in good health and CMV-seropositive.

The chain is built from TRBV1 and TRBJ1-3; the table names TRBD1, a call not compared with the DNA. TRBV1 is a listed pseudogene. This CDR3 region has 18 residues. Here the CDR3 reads CTSSQDRVQVHSGNTIYF. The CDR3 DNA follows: TGCACCAGCAGCCAAGATCGCGTCCAGGTTCACTCTGGAAACACCATATATTTT.

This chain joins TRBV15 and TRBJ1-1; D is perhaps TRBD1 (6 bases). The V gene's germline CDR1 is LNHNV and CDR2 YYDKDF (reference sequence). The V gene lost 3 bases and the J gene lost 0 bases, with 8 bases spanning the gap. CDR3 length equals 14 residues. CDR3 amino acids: CATSRDSMNTEAFF. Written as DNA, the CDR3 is TGTGCCACCAGCAGGGACAGCATGAACACTGAAGCTTTCTTT. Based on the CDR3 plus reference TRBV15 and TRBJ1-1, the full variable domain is DAMVIQNPRYQVTQFGKPVTLSCSQTLNHNVMYWYQQKSSQAPKLLFHYYDKDFNNEADTPDNFQSRRPNTSFCFLDIRSPGLGDTAMYLCATSRDSMNTEAFFGQGTRLTVV.

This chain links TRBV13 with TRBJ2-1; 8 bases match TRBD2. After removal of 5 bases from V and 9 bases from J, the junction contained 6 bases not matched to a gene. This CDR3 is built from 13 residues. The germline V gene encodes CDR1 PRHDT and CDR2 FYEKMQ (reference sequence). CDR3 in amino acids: CASSETGGGEQFF. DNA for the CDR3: TGTGCCAGCAGCGAGACGGGGGGGGGTGAGCAGTTCTTC. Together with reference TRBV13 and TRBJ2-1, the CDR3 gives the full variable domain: AAGVIQSPRHLIKEKRETATLKCYPIPRHDTVYWYQQGPGQDPQFLISFYEKMQSDKGSIPDRFSAQQFSDYHSELNMSSLELGDSALYFCASSETGGGEQFFGPGTRLTVL.

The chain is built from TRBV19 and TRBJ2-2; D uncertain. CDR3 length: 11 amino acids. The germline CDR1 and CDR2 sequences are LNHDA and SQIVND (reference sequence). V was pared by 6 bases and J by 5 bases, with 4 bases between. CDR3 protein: CASSVTGELFF. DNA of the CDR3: TGTGCCAGTAGCGTAACCGGGGAGCTGTTTTTT.

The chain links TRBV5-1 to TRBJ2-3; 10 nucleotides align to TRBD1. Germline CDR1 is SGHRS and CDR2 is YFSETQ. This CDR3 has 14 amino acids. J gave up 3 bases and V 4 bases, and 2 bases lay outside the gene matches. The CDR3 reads CASSQGQGTDTQYF. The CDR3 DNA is TGCGCCAGCAGCCAGGGACAGGGGACAGATACGCAGTATTTT.

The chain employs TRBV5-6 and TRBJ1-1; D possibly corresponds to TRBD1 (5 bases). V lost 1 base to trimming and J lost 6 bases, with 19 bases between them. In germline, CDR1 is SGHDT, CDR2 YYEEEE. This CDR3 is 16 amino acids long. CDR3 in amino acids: CASSLRYRMGGAEAFF. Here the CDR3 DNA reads TGTGCCAGCAGCTTGAGGTATAGGATGGGGGGAGCTGAAGCTTTCTTT.

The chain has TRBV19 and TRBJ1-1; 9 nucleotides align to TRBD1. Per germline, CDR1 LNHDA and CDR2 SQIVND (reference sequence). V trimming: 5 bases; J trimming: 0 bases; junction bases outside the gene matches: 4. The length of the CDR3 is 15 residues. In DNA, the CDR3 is TGTGCCAGTAGTCCCTGGGACAGGGTGAACACTGAAGCTTTCTTT. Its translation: CASSPWDRVNTEAFF.

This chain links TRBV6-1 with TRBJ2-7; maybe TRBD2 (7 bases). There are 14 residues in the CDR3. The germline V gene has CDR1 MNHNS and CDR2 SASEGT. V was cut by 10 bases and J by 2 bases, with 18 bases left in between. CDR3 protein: CATKRGAPPYEQYV. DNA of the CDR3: TGTGCCACCAAACGGGGGGCTCCCCCCTACGAGCAGTACGTC.

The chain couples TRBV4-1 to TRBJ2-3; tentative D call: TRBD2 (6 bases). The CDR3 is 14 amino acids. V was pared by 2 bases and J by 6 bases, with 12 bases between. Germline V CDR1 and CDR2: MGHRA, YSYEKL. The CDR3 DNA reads TGCGCCAGCAGCCAACCCCGAGCGGGTGATACGCAGTATTTT. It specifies CASSQPRAGDTQYF.

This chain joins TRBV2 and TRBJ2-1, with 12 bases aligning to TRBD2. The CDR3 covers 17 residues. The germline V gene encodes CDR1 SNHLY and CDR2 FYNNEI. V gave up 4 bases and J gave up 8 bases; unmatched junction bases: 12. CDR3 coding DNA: TGTGCCAGCAGTGCCCTTTCTAGCGGGGGGGCCAAGCATGAGCAGTTCTTC. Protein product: CASSALSSGGAKHEQFF.

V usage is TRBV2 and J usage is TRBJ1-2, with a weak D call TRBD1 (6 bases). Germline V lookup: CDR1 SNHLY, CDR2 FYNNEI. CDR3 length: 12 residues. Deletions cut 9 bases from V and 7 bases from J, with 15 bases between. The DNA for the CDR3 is TGTGCCAGTCAAGCAGGGGTCGGTGGCTACACCTTC. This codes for CASQAGVGGYTF. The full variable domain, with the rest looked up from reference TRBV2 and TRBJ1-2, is EPEVTQTPSHQVTQMGQEVILRCVPISNHLYFYWYRQILGQKVEFLVSFYNNEISEKSEIFDDQFSVERPDGSNFTLKIRSTKLEDSAMYFCASQAGVGGYTFGSGTRLTVV.

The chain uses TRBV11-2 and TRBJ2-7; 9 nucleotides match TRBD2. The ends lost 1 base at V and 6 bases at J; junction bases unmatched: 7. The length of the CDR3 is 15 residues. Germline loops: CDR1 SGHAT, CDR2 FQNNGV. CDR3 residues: CASSLASGGLAEQYF. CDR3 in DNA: TGTGCCAGCAGCTTAGCGAGCGGGGGGCTCGCCGAGCAGTACTTC.

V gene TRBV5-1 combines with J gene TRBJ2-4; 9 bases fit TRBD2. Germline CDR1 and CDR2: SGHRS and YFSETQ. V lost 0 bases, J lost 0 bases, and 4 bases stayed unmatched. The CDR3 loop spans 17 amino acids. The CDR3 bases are TGCGCCAGCAGCTTGGGGGCTAGCGGGGTAGCCAAAAACATTCAGTACTTC. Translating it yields CASSLGASGVAKNIQYF. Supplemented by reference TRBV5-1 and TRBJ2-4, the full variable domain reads KAGVTQTPRYLIKTRGQQVTLSCSPISGHRSVSWYQQTPGQGLQFLFEYFSETQRNKGNFPGRFSGRQFSNSRSEMNVSTLELGDSALYLCASSLGASGVAKNIQYFGAGTRLSVL.

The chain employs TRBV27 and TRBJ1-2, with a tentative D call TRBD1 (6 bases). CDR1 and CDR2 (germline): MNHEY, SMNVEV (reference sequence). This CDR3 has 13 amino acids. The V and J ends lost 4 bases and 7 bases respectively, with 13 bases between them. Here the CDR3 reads CASSSQGFGGYTF. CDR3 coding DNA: TGTGCCAGCAGTTCTCAGGGGTTTGGTGGCTACACCTTC.

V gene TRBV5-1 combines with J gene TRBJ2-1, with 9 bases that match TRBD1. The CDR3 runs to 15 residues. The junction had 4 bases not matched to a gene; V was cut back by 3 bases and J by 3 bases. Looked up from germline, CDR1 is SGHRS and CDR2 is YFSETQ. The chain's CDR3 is CASSSAGQGYNEQFF. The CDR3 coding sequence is TGCGCCAGCAGCTCAGCGGGACAGGGCTACAATGAGCAGTTCTTC.

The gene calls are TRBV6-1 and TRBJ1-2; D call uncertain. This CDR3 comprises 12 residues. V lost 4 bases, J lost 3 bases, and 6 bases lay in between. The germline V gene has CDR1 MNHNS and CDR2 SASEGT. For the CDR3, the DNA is TGTGCCAGCAGTGTGCGGGACTATGGCTACACCTTC. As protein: CASSVRDYGYTF.

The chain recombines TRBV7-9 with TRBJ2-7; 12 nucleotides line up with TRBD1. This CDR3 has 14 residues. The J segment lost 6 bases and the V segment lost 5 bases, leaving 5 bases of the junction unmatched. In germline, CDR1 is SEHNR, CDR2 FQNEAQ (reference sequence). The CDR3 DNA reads TGTGCCAGCAGCGCCGGGACAGGGGGCAGCGAGCAGTACTTC. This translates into CASSAGTGGSEQYF.

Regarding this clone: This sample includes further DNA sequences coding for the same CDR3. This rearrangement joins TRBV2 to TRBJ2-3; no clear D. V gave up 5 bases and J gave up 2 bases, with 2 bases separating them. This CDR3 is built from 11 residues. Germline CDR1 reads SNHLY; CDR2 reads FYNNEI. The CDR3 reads CASSYTDTQYF. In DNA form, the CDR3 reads TGTGCCAGCAGTTACACAGATACGCAGTATTTT.

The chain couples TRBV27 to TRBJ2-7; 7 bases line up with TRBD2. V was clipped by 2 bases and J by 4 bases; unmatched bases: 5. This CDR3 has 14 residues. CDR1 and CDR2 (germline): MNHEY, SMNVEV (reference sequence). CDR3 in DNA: TGTGCCAGCAGTTTAAGGTCTAGCGGATACGAGCAGTACGTC. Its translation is CASSLRSSGYEQYV.

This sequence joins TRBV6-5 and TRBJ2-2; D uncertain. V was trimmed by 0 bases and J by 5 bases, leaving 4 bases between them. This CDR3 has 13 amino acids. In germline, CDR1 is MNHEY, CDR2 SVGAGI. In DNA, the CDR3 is TGTGCCAGCAGTTACTCGGCAACCGGGGAGCTGTTTTTT. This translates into CASSYSATGELFF.

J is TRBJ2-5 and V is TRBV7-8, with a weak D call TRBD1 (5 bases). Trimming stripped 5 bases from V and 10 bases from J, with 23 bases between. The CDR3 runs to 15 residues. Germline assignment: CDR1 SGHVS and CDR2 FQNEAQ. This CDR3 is CASSKEATAPSNQYF. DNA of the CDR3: TGTGCCAGCAGCAAAGAGGCGACAGCCCCCTCAAACCAGTACTTC.

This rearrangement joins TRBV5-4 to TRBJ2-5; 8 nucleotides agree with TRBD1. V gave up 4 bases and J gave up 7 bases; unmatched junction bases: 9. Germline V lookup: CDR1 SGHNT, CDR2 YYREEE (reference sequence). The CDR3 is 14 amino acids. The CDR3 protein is CASSGQGGVATQYF. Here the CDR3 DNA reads TGTGCCAGCAGCGGACAGGGTGGGGTGGCGACCCAGTACTTC.

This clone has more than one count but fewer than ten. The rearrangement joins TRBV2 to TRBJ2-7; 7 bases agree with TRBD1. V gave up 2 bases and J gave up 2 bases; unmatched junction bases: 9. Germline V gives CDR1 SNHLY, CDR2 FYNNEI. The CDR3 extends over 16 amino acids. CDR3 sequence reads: CASSEIWDSATYEQYF. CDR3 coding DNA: TGTGCCAGCAGTGAAATCTGGGACAGTGCTACCTACGAGCAGTACTTC.

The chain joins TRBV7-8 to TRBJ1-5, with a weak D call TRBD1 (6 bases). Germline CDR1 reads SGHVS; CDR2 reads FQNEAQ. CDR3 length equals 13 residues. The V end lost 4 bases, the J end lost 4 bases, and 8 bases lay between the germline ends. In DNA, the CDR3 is TGTGCCAGCAGCTCCACAGGGAATCAGCCCCAGCATTTT. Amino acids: CASSSTGNQPQHF.